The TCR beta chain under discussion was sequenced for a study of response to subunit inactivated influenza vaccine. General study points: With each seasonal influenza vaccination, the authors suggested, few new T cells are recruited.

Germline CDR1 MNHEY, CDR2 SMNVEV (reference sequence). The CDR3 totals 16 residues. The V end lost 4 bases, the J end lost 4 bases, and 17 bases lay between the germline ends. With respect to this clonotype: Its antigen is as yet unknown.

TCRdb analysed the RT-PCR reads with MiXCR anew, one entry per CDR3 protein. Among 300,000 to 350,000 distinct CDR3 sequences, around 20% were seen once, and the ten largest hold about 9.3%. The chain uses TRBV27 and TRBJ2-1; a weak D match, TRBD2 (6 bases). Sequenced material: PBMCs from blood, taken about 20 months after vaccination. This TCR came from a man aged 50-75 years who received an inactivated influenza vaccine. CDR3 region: CASSSAVRGVYNEQFF. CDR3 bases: TGTGCCAGCAGTTCCGCTGTGCGGGGCGTTTACAATGAGCAGTTCTTC.